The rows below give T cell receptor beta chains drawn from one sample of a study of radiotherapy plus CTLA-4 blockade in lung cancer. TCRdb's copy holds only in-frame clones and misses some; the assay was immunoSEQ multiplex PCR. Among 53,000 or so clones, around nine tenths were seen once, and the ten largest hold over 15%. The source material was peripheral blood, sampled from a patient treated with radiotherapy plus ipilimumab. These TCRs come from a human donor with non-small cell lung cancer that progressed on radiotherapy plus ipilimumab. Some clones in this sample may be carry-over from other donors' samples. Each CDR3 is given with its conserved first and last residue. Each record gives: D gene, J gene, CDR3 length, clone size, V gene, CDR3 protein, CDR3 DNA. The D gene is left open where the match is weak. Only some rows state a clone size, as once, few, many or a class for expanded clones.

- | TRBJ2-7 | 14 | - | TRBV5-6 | CASSGGSGLLEQYF | TGTGCCAGCAGCGGTGGCAGCGGCCTCCTCGAGCAGTACTTC
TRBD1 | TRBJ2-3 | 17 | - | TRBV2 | CASSETGAAFSTDTQYF | TGTGCCAGCAGTGAAACAGGGGCCGCCTTTAGCACAGATACGCAGTATTTT
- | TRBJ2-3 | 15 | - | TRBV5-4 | CASSLGLALTDTQYF | TGTGCCAGCAGCTTGGGTCTAGCGCTGACAGATACGCAGTATTTT
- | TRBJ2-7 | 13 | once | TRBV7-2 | CASSLGLLYEQYF | TGTGCCAGCAGCTTAGGACTGCTATACGAGCAGTACTTC
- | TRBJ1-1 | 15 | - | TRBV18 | CASSPLQGSSAEAFF | TGTGCCAGCTCACCGCTGCAGGGAAGTTCGGCTGAAGCTTTCTTT
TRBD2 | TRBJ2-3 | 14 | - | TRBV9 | CASSRAGGTDTQYF | TGTGCCAGCAGCCGGGCGGGGGGCACAGATACGCAGTATTTT
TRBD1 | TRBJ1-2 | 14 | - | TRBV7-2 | CASAGLRQGYGYTF | TGTGCCAGCGCGGGGTTGCGACAGGGCTATGGCTACACCTTC
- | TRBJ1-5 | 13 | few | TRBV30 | CAWSVRSNQPQHF | TGTGCCTGGAGTGTCCGGAGCAATCAGCCCCAGCATTTT
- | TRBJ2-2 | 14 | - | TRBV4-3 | CASSQGRGTGELFF | TGCGCCAGCAGCCAAGGCCGGGGGACCGGGGAGCTGTTTTTT
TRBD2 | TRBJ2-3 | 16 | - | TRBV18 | CASSPQPSGVTDTQYF | TGTGCCAGCTCACCACAACCTAGCGGGGTCACAGATACGCAGTATTTT
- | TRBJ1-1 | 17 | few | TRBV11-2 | CASSLIFGRGSNTEAFF | TGTGCCAGCAGCTTAATTTTTGGCCGGGGGTCGAACACTGAAGCTTTCTTT
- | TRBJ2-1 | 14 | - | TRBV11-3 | CASSFGGSRGEQFF | TGTGCCAGCAGCTTTGGGGGGAGTAGGGGTGAGCAGTTCTTC
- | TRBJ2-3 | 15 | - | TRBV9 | CASSDRRGSTDTQYF | TGTGCCAGCAGCGACCGACGCGGTAGCACAGATACGCAGTATTTT
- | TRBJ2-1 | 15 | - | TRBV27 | CASSFEGARGNEQFF | TGTGCCAGCAGTTTTGAAGGGGCCAGGGGCAATGAGCAGTTCTTC
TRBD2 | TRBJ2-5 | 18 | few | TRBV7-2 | CASSLALMASGNRETQYF | TGTGCCAGCAGCTTAGCGCTAATGGCTAGCGGGAATCGGGAGACCCAGTACTTC
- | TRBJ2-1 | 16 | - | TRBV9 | CASSVAGGGAYNEQFF | TGTGCCAGCAGCGTAGCTGGGGGGGGCGCCTACAATGAGCAGTTCTTC
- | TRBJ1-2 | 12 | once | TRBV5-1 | CASSLVGSGYTF | TGCGCCAGCAGCTTGGTTGGCTCTGGCTACACCTTC
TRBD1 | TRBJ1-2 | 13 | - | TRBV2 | CASSVGQGAGYTF | TGTGCCAGCAGTGTCGGACAGGGGGCTGGCTACACCTTC
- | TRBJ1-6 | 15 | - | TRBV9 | CASSVGGLLNSPLHF | TGTGCCAGCAGCGTAGGCGGACTTCTCAATTCACCCCTCCACTTT
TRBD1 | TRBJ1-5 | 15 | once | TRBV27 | CASSTGQGSNQPQHF | TGTGCCAGCAGTACAGGACAGGGGAGCAATCAGCCCCAGCATTTT
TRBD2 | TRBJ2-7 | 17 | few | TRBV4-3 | CASSQDSRGVALFEQYF | TGCGCCAGCAGCCAAGATTCTCGGGGGGTGGCCCTCTTCGAGCAGTACTTC
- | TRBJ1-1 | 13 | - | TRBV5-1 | CASSWGTTTEAFF | TGCGCCAGCAGCTGGGGGACAACCACTGAAGCTTTCTTT
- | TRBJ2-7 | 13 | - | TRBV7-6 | CASSPDNPYEQYF | TGTGCCAGCAGCCCGGACAACCCCTACGAGCAGTACTTC
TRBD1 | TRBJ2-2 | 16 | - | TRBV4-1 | CASSKPGQGNTGELFF | TGCGCCAGCAGCAAGCCGGGACAGGGGAACACCGGGGAGCTGTTTTTT
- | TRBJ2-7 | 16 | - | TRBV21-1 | CASSTCLRAPVYEQYF | TGTGCCAGCAGCACTTGCCTCAGGGCTCCCGTGTACGAGCAGTACTTC
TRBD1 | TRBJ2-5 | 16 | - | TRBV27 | CASSSYRDREEETQYF | TGTGCCAGCAGTTCCTACCGGGACAGGGAGGAAGAGACCCAGTACTTC
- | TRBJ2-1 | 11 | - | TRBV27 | CASSSLTGQFF | TGTGCCAGCAGTTCCCTTACGGGGCAGTTCTTC
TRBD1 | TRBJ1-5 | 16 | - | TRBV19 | CASSIGTGSSNQPQHF | TGTGCCAGTAGTATAGGGACAGGGAGTAGCAATCAGCCCCAGCATTTT
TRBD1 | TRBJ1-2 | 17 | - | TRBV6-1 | CASSGKGARLPNYGYTF | TGTGCCAGCAGTGGTAAGGGGGCGAGGCTCCCCAACTATGGCTACACCTTC
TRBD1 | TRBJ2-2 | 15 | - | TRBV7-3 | CASSPTGAETGELFF | TGTGCCAGCAGCCCGACAGGGGCCGAAACCGGGGAGCTGTTTTTT
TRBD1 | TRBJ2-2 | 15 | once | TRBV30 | CAWSRGQGHTGELFF | TGTGCCTGGAGCCGCGGACAGGGGCACACCGGGGAGCTGTTTTTT
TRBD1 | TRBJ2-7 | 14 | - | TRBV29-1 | CSVMSGQGLYEQYF | TGCAGCGTAATGTCGGGACAGGGGCTCTACGAGCAGTACTTC
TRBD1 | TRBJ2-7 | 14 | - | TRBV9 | CASSVDRGSFQQYF | TGTGCCAGCAGCGTGGACAGGGGGAGCTTTCAGCAGTACTTC
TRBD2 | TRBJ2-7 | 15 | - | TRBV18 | CASALLAGPSYEQYF | TGTGCCAGCGCTCTACTAGCGGGGCCCTCCTACGAGCAGTACTTC
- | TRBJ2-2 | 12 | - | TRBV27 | CASFSYTGELFF | TGTGCCTCATTCAGTTACACCGGGGAGCTGTTTTTT
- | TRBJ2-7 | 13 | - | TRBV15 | CATSRGLAYEQYF | TGTGCCACCAGCAGAGGGCTAGCCTACGAGCAGTACTTC
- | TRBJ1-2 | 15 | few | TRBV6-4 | CASSESNSDGRGYTF | TGTGCCAGCAGTGAAAGTAATTCAGACGGGAGAGGCTACACCTTC
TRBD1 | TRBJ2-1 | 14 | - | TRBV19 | CASSIWTGWDEQFF | TGTGCCAGTAGTATTTGGACAGGGTGGGATGAGCAGTTCTTC
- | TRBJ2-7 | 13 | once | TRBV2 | CASKMENVYEQYF | TGTGCCAGCAAAATGGAGAACGTTTACGAGCAGTACTTC
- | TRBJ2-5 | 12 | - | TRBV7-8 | CASSLVRETQYF | TGTGCCAGCAGCTTAGTTCGGGAGACCCAGTACTTC
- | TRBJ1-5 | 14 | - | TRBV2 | CASSELWRNQPQHF | TGTGCCAGCAGTGAACTTTGGCGCAATCAGCCCCAGCATTTT
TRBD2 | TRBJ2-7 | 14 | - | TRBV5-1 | CASSPGGTQGEQYF | TGCGCCAGCAGCCCGGGGGGAACTCAGGGCGAGCAGTACTTC
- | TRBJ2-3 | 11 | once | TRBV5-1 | CASGRGDTQYF | TGCGCCAGCGGACGGGGGGATACGCAGTATTTT
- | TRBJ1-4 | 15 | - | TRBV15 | CATRKSDSTNEKLFF | TGTGCCACCAGAAAAAGCGACTCAACTAATGAAAAACTGTTTTTT
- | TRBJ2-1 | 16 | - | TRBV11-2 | CASSLFRGGGMHEQFF | TGTGCCAGCAGCTTATTCCGAGGGGGGGGGATGCATGAGCAGTTCTTC
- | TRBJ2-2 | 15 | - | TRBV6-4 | CASSDSHGQGGELFF | TGTGCCAGCAGTGACTCGCATGGGCAAGGCGGGGAGCTGTTTTTT
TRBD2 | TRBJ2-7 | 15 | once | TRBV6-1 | CASSEIAGVVYEQYF | TGTGCCAGCAGTGAGATAGCGGGAGTGGTTTACGAGCAGTACTTC
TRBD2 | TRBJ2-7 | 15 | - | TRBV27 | CASSDLGEGGDEQYF | TGTGCCAGCAGTGACCTGGGGGAGGGAGGGGACGAGCAGTACTTC
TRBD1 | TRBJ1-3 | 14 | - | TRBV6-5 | CASSRQGSGNTIYF | TGTGCCAGCAGCAGACAGGGGTCCGGAAACACCATATATTTT
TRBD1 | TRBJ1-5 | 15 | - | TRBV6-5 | CASRRQGSTNQPQHF | TGTGCCAGCAGACGACAGGGGAGTACCAATCAGCCCCAGCATTTT
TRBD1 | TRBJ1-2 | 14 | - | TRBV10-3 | CAISGDRLNYGYTF | TGTGCCATCAGTGGGGACAGGTTAAACTATGGCTACACCTTC
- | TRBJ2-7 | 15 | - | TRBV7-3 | CASSLQGQRDSEQYF | TGTGCCAGCAGCTTACAGGGACAGAGGGACTCCGAGCAGTACTTC
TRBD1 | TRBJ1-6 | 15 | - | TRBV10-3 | CAISGRDRDNSPLHF | TGTGCCATCAGTGGCAGGGACAGGGATAATTCACCCCTCCACTTT
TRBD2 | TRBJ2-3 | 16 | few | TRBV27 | CASSSGLAGPTDTQYF | TGTGCCAGCAGTTCGGGACTAGCGGGGCCCACAGATACGCAGTATTTT